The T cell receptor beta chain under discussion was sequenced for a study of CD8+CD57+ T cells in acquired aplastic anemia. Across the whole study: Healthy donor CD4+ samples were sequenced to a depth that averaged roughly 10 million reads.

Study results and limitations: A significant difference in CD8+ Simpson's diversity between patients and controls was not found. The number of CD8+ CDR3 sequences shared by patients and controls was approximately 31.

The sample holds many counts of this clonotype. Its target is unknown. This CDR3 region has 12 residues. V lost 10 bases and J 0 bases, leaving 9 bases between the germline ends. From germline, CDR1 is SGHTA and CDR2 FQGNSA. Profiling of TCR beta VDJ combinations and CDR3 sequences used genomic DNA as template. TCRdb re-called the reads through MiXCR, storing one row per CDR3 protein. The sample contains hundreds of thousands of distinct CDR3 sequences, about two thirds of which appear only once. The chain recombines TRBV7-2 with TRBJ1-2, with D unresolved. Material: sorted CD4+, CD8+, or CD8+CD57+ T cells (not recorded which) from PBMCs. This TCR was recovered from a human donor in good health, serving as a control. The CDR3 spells CAITATNYGYTF. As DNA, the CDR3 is TGTGCCATCACAGCCACTAACTATGGCTACACCTTC. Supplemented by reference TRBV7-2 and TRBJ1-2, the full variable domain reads GAGVSQSPSNKVTEKGKDVELRCDPISGHTALYWYRQSLGQGLEFLIYFQGNSAPDKSGLPSDRFSAERTGGSVSTLTIQRTQQEDSAVYLCAITATNYGYTFGSGTRLTVV.